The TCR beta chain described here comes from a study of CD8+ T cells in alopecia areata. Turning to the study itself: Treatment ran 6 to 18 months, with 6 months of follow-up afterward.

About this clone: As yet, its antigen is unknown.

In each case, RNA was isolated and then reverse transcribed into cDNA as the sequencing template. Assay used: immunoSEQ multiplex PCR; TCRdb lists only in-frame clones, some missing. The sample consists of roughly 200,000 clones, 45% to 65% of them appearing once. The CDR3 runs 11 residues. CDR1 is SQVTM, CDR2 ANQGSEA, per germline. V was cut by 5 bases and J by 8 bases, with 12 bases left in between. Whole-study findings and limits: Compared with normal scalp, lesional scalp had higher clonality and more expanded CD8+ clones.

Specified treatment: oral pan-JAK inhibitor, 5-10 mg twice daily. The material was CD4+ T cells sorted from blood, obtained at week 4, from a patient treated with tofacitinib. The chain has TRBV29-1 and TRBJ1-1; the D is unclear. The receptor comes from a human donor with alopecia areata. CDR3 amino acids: CSVFVGEEAFF. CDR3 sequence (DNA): TGCAGCGTTTTTGTCGGCGAAGAAGCTTTCTTT.